This T cell receptor (beta chain) was captured in a study of blood T cell repertoires in COVID-19. Study overall: COVID-19 samples collected from the United States, Italy and Spain covered acute and convalescent phases.

Clones were sequenced by immunoSEQ multiplex PCR, and TCRdb holds only the in-frame ones, with some missing. Among hundreds of thousands of clones, more than 70% were seen once, and the ten largest hold more than 0.95%. Recruits, aged about 18 to 100 years, lived in 24 US areas. Participants' own reports of clinical history determined their cohort assignment. The specimen sequenced was PBMCs or T cells enriched from blood (not recorded which). The sequence was collected from a woman in her thirties or forties with acute COVID-19.

CDR3 protein: CATGQGGYGYTF. CDR3 in DNA: TGTGCCACCGGGCAGGGTGGCTATGGCTACACCTTC. J is TRBJ1-2 and V is TRBV15; the D gene is possibly TRBD1 (5 bases). Per the germline V gene, CDR1 is LNHNV and CDR2 is YYDKDF (reference sequence). This CDR3 region has 12 residues. V dropped 8 bases and J dropped 4 bases, with 11 bases sitting between them.